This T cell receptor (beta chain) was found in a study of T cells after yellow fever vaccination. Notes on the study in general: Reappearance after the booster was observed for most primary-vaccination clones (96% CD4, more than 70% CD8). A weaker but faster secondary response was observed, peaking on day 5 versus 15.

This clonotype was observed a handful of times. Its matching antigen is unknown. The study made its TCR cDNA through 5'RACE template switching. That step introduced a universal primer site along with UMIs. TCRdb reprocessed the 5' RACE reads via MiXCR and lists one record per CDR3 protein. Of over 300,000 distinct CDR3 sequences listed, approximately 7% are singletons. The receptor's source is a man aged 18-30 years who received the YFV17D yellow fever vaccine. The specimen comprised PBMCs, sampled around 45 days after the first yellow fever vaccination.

CDR3 DNA sequence: TGTGCCAGCTCACCGAGACAGGGGCAGAATTCACCCCTCCACTTT. This gives the protein CASSPRQGQNSPLHF. The chain is built from TRBV18 and TRBJ1-6; 8 nucleotides line up with TRBD1. V trimming: 3 bases; J trimming: 7 bases; junction bases outside the gene matches: 5. The CDR3 has 15 residues. Germline values: CDR1 KGHSH, CDR2 LQKENI.